These 15 T cell receptor beta chains were all obtained from the same sample, sequenced in a study of blood T cell repertoires in COVID-19. Method: immunoSEQ multiplex PCR; TCRdb's copy keeps in-frame clones and lacks some. The sample lists approximately 170,000 clones, roughly 86% occurring once. The sequenced sample was peripheral blood. Every receptor here comes from a woman older than 75 with COVID-19, enrolled during active disease.

This chain joins TRBV5-5 and TRBJ2-6; 8 bases map to TRBD1. CDR3 length: 18 residues. The V and J ends lost 5 bases and 0 bases, in that order; junction bases with no gene match: 10. CDR1 is SGHKS, CDR2 YYEKEE, per germline (reference sequence). The CDR3 loop reads CASRASTGANSGANVLTF. CDR3 nucleotides: TGTGCCAGCAGAGCCTCGACAGGGGCGAACTCTGGGGCCAACGTCCTGACTTTC.

This chain links TRBV5-8 with TRBJ1-4, with D unresolved. V was pared by 5 bases and J by 8 bases, with 4 bases between. The CDR3 runs 10 residues. Germline loops: CDR1 SGHTS, CDR2 YDEGEE. The chain's CDR3 is CASRREKLFF. CDR3 DNA: TGTGCCAGCAGGAGAGAAAAACTGTTTTTT.

This clone was recorded only once. The sample has other DNA sequences that encode this CDR3 too. This sequence joins TRBV19 and TRBJ1-1; D is unresolved. The CDR3 extends over 13 amino acids. The germline V gene encodes CDR1 LNHDA and CDR2 SQIVND (reference sequence). Trimming left V 3 bases short and J 1 base short, with 6 bases between. The CDR3 coding sequence is TGTGCCAGTAGTATCCGGGGGAACACTGAAGCTTTCTTT. It codes for CASSIRGNTEAFF.

The chain joins TRBV11-1 to TRBJ1-2, with 7 nucleotides matching TRBD1. The V and J ends lost 3 bases and 6 bases, in that order; junction bases with no gene match: 4. Germline V gene sequence: CDR1 SGHAT, CDR2 FQDESV (reference sequence). CDR3 length: 13 amino acids. Here the CDR3 reads CASSFGTEDGYTF. The DNA of the CDR3 is TGTGCCAGCAGCTTTGGGACAGAGGATGGCTACACCTTC.

This rearrangement joins TRBV7-9 to TRBJ1-2, with D possibly being TRBD1 (6 bases). The CDR3 extends over 13 amino acids. The ends were cut back, 5 bases at V and 4 bases at J, with 11 bases in the middle. From germline, CDR1 is SEHNR and CDR2 FQNEAQ (reference sequence). In DNA, the CDR3 is TGTGCCAGCAGCAACCGGGACATCTATGGCTACACCTTC. Residues: CASSNRDIYGYTF. The full variable domain, with the rest looked up from reference TRBV7-9 and TRBJ1-2, is DTGVSQNPRHKITKRGQNVTFRCDPISEHNRLYWYRQTLGQGPEFLTYFQNEAQLEKSRLLSDRFSAERPKGSFSTLEIQRTEQGDSAMYLCASSNRDIYGYTFGSGTRLTVV.

The chain links TRBV28 to TRBJ1-2; the match to TRBD1 covers 7 bases. Trimming cost V 6 bases and J 3 bases; bases outside gene matches: 4. CDR1 and CDR2 from the germline V gene are MDHEN and SYDVKM. CDR3 size: 13 residues. The CDR3 loop is CASSPGQHYGYTF. In nucleotides, the CDR3 is TGTGCCAGCAGCCCGGGACAGCACTATGGCTACACCTTC.

The chain uses TRBV5-5 and TRBJ1-1; possible D gene TRBD1, 6 bases. The CDR3 totals 17 residues. The germline V and J ends were trimmed by 4 bases and 4 bases, with 23 bases remaining between them. From germline, CDR1 is SGHKS and CDR2 YYEKEE (reference sequence). The CDR3 nucleotides are TGTGCCAGCAGCCGAACGATTGTGGGGGCCCTCGGCACTGAAGCTTTCTTT. It yields the protein CASSRTIVGALGTEAFF.

The chain combines TRBV7-2 with TRBJ1-5, with D possibly TRBD1 on 5 matching bases. V lost 5 bases and J lost 1, with 18 bases in between. The germline V gene encodes CDR1 SGHTA and CDR2 FQGNSA. The CDR3 covers 17 residues. Written as DNA, the CDR3 is TGTGCCAGCAGCCTAGGGCACTCCGGGGGGAGCAATCAGCCCCAGCATTTT. It encodes CASSLGHSGGSNQPQHF.

This sequence joins TRBV2 and TRBJ2-2; 9 nucleotides align to TRBD2. The junction had 7 bases not matched to a gene; V was cut back by 6 bases and J by 11 bases. Per germline, CDR1 SNHLY and CDR2 FYNNEI. This CDR3 region has 13 residues. CDR3 loop: CASSDGLANELFF. CDR3 bases: TGTGCCAGCAGCGACGGACTAGCGAACGAGCTGTTTTTT.

This chain uses TRBV6-5 with TRBJ2-1; D call uncertain. Trimming removed 0 bases from V and 0 bases from J, with 6 bases in between. This CDR3 has 15 residues. Per the germline V gene, CDR1 is MNHEY and CDR2 is SVGAGI. The CDR3 coding sequence is TGTGCCAGCAGTTACTCTATGAGCTCCTACAATGAGCAGTTCTTC. It codes for CASSYSMSSYNEQFF.

The chain links TRBV19 to TRBJ2-2; maybe TRBD1 (7 bases). V lost 7 bases, J lost 0 bases, and 21 bases lay in between. Germline assignment: CDR1 LNHDA and CDR2 SQIVND (reference sequence). The CDR3 consists of 18 residues. The CDR3 here is CASTSLGQGGPNTGELFF. In DNA form, the CDR3 reads TGTGCCAGTACTAGCTTGGGGCAGGGGGGCCCGAACACCGGGGAGCTGTTTTTT. Filled out from reference TRBV19 and TRBJ2-2, the complete variable domain reads DGGITQSPKYLFRKEGQNVTLSCEQNLNHDAMYWYRQDPGQGLRLIYYSQIVNDFQKGDIAEGYSVSREKKESFPLTVTSAQKNPTAFYLCASTSLGQGGPNTGELFFGEGSRLTVL.

V usage is TRBV7-2 and J usage is TRBJ1-5; D might be TRBD1 (5 bases). The germline V gene has CDR1 SGHTA and CDR2 FQGNSA. This CDR3 is built from 15 residues. Deletions cut 1 base from V and 2 bases from J, with 9 bases between. The CDR3 bases are TGTGCCAGCAGCTTAGTCCGGGGGGGCAATCAGCCCCAGCATTTT. Amino acids: CASSLVRGGNQPQHF.

The rearrangement joins TRBV10-3 to TRBJ1-1; 7 bases match TRBD1. CDR3 length equals 15 residues. The V segment lost 2 bases and the J segment 1 base; nucleotides outside the gene matches: 4. The germline gives CDR1 ENHRY, CDR2 SYGVKD. The CDR3 region has the DNA TGTGCCATCAGTGAGGCGGGACAGCGGAACACTGAAGCTTTCTTT. Its protein is CAISEAGQRNTEAFF.

The gene calls are TRBV28 and TRBJ2-2; D perhaps matches TRBD2 (5 bases). CDR1 MDHEN and CDR2 SYDVKM come from the germline V gene. The V and J ends lost 7 bases and 5 bases respectively, with 14 bases between them. The CDR3 runs 14 residues. CDR3 DNA sequence: TGTGCCAGCATCCTCGGACTGAGTACCGGGGAGCTGTTTTTT. It codes for CASILGLSTGELFF.

This chain links TRBV6-2 or TRBV6-3 with TRBJ2-7; 7 nucleotides agree with TRBD1. CDR1 MNHEY and CDR2 SVGEGT come from the germline V gene. Trimming took 2 bases from V and 3 from J; bases not matched to a gene: 10. CDR3 length: 16 residues. CDR3 amino acids: CASSYPPGTVLYEQYF. CDR3 sequence (DNA): TGTGCCAGCAGTTACCCCCCTGGGACAGTCCTCTACGAGCAGTACTTC.